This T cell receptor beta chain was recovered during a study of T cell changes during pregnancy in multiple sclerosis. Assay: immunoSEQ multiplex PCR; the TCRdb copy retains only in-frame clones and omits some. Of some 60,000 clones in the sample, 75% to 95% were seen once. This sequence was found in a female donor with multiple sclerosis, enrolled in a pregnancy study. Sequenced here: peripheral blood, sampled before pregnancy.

The CDR3 reads CASSSQGADSYEQYF. The DNA for the CDR3 is TGTGCCAGCAGCTCACAGGGGGCTGATTCCTACGAGCAGTACTTC. The chain links TRBV7-9 to TRBJ2-7, with TRBD1 matching 9 bases. Germline loops: CDR1 SEHNR, CDR2 FQNEAQ (reference sequence). V lost 4 bases, J lost 1 base, and 5 bases stayed unmatched. There are 15 residues in the CDR3.